This T cell receptor beta chain was retrieved from a study of graft-versus-host responses after intestinal transplantation. Study summary: Recipients uniformly received anti-thymocyte globulin induction, followed by tacrolimus and steroids for about three years. Study observations and caveats: Allograft graft-versus-host to host-versus-graft clonal ratios ran high in patients with graft-donor T cell macrochimerism. Early post-transplant declines in HvG were associated with peak levels of circulating GvH clones.

This clone appeared a single time. Its specificity is unknown. Per the germline V gene, CDR1 is LGHNA and CDR2 is YSLEER. Deletions cut 0 bases from V and 4 bases from J, with 12 bases between. The CDR3 has 15 amino acids. Profiling relied on immunoSEQ multiplex PCR, and the TCRdb table lists in-frame clones only, not all of them. The data show 85,000 to 95,000 clones, about 92% seen once. Sequences were derived from unstimulated CD8+ T cells sorted from spleen or lymph node cells, sampled before intestinal transplant. The origin of this receptor is a human donor who received an intestinal transplant. The genes are TRBV4-3 and TRBJ1-2, with no clear D. This chain's CDR3 is CASSQEWGGGYGYTF. The CDR3 coding sequence is TGCGCCAGCAGCCAAGAATGGGGAGGTGGCTATGGCTACACCTTC.